One sample yielded the 21 T cell receptor beta chains listed below, sequenced in a study of T cell responses to AZD1222 COVID-19 vaccine. Method: immunoSEQ multiplex PCR; TCRdb's copy keeps in-frame clones and lacks some. This table holds approximately 85,000 clones, less than 90% found once. The sample in question was peripheral blood, obtained on day 0 of AZD1222 vaccination. The receptors come from an adult in good health.

The chain recombines TRBV28 with TRBJ2-7; tentatively, D is TRBD2 (6 bases). Germline values: CDR1 MDHEN, CDR2 SYDVKM. This CDR3 contains 15 residues. V was clipped by 7 bases and J by 0 bases, with 16 bases between them. DNA of the CDR3: TGTGCCAGCACCGAACCGGGACTGCGCTCCTACGAGCAGTACTTC. Its protein product is CASTEPGLRSYEQYF.

The rearrangement links TRBV2 to TRBJ2-5; D gene uncertain. Germline-derived CDR1 and CDR2 are SNHLY and FYNNEI. With 7 bases removed from V and 2 bases from J, the gap between germline ends came to 11 bases. The CDR3 has 13 residues. CDR3 sequence: CASKGATQETQYF. The DNA for the CDR3 is TGTGCCAGCAAAGGCGCTACACAAGAGACCCAGTACTTC.

This chain links TRBV7-3 with TRBJ1-1; 11 bases are a match to TRBD1. Germline V CDR1 and CDR2: SGHTA, FQGTGA. The CDR3 covers 15 residues. V shed 5 bases and J 4 bases; nucleotides not matched to a gene: 6. The CDR3 bases are TGTGCCAGCAGCACCGGACAGGGGGCGGTCACTGAAGCTTTCTTT. Amino acid sequence: CASSTGQGAVTEAFF.

The gene calls are TRBV7-2 and TRBJ1-6, with no clear D. CDR3 length equals 13 residues. The V gene's germline CDR1 is SGHTA and CDR2 FQGNSA. Trimming shortened V by 2 bases and J by 14 bases, and 13 bases separated the two germline ends. The CDR3: CASSLSSSAALHF. The CDR3, as DNA: TGTGCCAGCAGCTTATCGTCGAGCGCGGCCCTCCACTTT.

This chain joins TRBV2 and TRBJ1-6; D is unclear. Germline lookup yields CDR1 SNHLY and CDR2 FYNNEI. Between the trimmed V and J ends, which lost 4 bases and 7 bases, there was a span of 8 bases. This CDR3 contains 13 residues. The CDR3 DNA sequence: TGTGCCAGCAGTGGTTCAGAAAATTCACCCCTCCACTTT. Its translation is CASSGSENSPLHF.

V gene TRBV6-5 combines with J gene TRBJ2-6, with D hard to call. In germline, CDR1 is MNHEY, CDR2 SVGAGI. The V end lost 6 bases, the J end lost 1 base, and 10 bases lay between the germline ends. The CDR3 loop spans 15 amino acids. CDR3 sequence (DNA): TGTGCCAGCAGCCATACAGCTTCTGGGGCCAACGTCCTGACTTTC. It yields the protein CASSHTASGANVLTF.

The rearrangement links TRBV19 to TRBJ1-3; 12 bases are shared with TRBD1. The V segment lost 6 bases and the J segment 4 bases; nucleotides outside the gene matches: 16. Germline CDR1 reads LNHDA; CDR2 reads SQIVND (reference sequence). The length of the CDR3 is 19 residues. CDR3 nucleotides: TGTGCCAGTAGCAGAACCGGGACAGGGGGCAACTCGGGAGGAAACACCATATATTTT. This encodes CASSRTGTGGNSGGNTIYF.

This sequence joins TRBV12-3 or TRBV12-4 and TRBJ1-3, with D tentatively TRBD1 (5 bases). The CDR3 runs to 11 residues. V gave up 8 bases and J gave up 13 bases, with 15 bases separating them. CDR3 protein: CASAGRGPIYF. The CDR3 region has the DNA TGTGCCAGCGCAGGTCGGGGCCCGATATATTTT.

J is TRBJ2-1 and V is TRBV12-5, with D perhaps matching TRBD2 (6 bases). CDR1 is LGHNT, CDR2 FRNRAP, per germline. V dropped 0 bases and J dropped 0 bases, with 9 bases sitting between them. The CDR3 totals 16 residues. CDR3 DNA sequence: TGTGCTAGTGGTTTGGTACGGGGGAGCTCCTACAATGAGCAGTTCTTC. As protein: CASGLVRGSSYNEQFF. The full variable domain, completed using reference TRBV12-5 and TRBJ2-1, is DARVTQTPRHKVTEMGQEVTMRCQPILGHNTVFWYRQTMMQGLELLAYFRNRAPLDDSGMPKDRFSAEMPDATLATLKIQPSEPRDSAVYFCASGLVRGSSYNEQFFGPGTRLTVL.

The J gene is TRBJ1-2, the V gene TRBV19, with D perhaps TRBD1 (5 bases). CDR1 and CDR2 (germline): LNHDA, SQIVND (reference sequence). The CDR3 is made up of 14 amino acids. Trimming stripped 1 base from V and 7 bases from J, with 13 bases between. The CDR3 DNA follows: TGTGCCAGTAGTATAGGACAGATTTTTGGTGGCTACACCTTC. Residues: CASSIGQIFGGYTF. Full variable domain (rest looked up from reference TRBV19 and TRBJ1-2): DGGITQSPKYLFRKEGQNVTLSCEQNLNHDAMYWYRQDPGQGLRLIYYSQIVNDFQKGDIAEGYSVSREKKESFPLTVTSAQKNPTAFYLCASSIGQIFGGYTFGSGTRLTVV.

The gene calls are TRBV28 and TRBJ1-5; tentatively, D is TRBD1 (5 bases). The CDR3 spans 14 residues. CDR1 is MDHEN and CDR2 is SYDVKM in the germline V gene. V was shortened by 5 bases and J by 3 bases, with 11 bases between the two germline ends. For the CDR3, the DNA is TGTGCCAGCAGTCCGCAGGGTAACAATCAGCCCCAGCATTTT. This sequence encodes CASSPQGNNQPQHF.

This chain links TRBV27 with TRBJ1-1; 8 nucleotides align to TRBD1. The V segment lost 4 bases and the J segment 4 bases; nucleotides outside the gene matches: 2. Germline V gives CDR1 MNHEY, CDR2 SMNVEV (reference sequence). This CDR3 has 13 amino acids. The CDR3 is CASSSDRGTEAFF. In nucleotides, the CDR3 is TGTGCCAGCAGTTCCGACAGGGGCACTGAAGCTTTCTTT.

The chain is built from TRBV7-3 and TRBJ2-3; 11 bases match TRBD2. The CDR3 totals 16 residues. Trimming cost V 5 bases and J 1 base; bases outside gene matches: 5. Germline CDR1 is SGHTA and CDR2 is FQGTGA. The CDR3 nucleotides are TGTGCCAGCAGCCTTAGCGGGAGGGTAGGCACAGATACGCAGTATTTT. Protein sequence: CASSLSGRVGTDTQYF.

This chain joins TRBV10-3 and TRBJ1-3; the match to TRBD1 covers 8 bases. This CDR3 has 15 residues. CDR1 ENHRY and CDR2 SYGVKD come from the germline V gene. Unmatched junction bases numbered 4, after V lost 6 bases and J lost 0 bases. CDR3 region: CAISSGTGSGNTIYF. For the CDR3, the DNA is TGTGCCATCAGCTCCGGGACAGGCTCTGGAAACACCATATATTTT.

The gene calls are TRBV29-1 and TRBJ1-1; 8 bases match TRBD1. The CDR3 is 13 residues long. J lost 5 bases, V lost 6 bases, and 8 bases had no gene match. CDR1 and CDR2 (germline): SQVTM, ANQGSEA. The CDR3 sequence: CSVAGQGRTEAFF. CDR3 nucleotide sequence: TGCAGCGTCGCCGGACAGGGTAGGACTGAAGCTTTCTTT.

The chain links TRBV28 to TRBJ2-1; TRBD1 agrees at 9 bases. The CDR3 totals 16 residues. From germline, CDR1 is MDHEN and CDR2 SYDVKM. Unmatched junction bases numbered 15, after V lost 5 bases and J lost 10 bases. CDR3: CASSLPGQGSGREQFF. The CDR3 DNA follows: TGTGCCAGCAGTCTGCCGGGACAGGGAAGCGGTCGCGAGCAGTTCTTC.

V is TRBV5-5 and J is TRBJ1-5, with D perhaps matching TRBD1 (6 bases). Between the trimmed V and J ends, which lost 3 bases and 2 bases, there was a span of 15 bases. This CDR3 is 16 amino acids long. Germline CDR1 SGHKS, CDR2 YYEKEE (reference sequence). The CDR3 sequence: CASSSGGGAGNQPQHF. Here the CDR3 DNA reads TGTGCCAGCAGCTCCGGTGGGGGGGCGGGCAATCAGCCCCAGCATTTT.

The table lists this clone with a count of one. This chain connects TRBV5-5 to TRBJ2-7; weak D call: TRBD2 (5 bases). V shed 0 bases and J shed 1 base, with 11 bases lying between them. The CDR3 extends over 15 amino acids. In germline, CDR1 is SGHKS, CDR2 YYEKEE (reference sequence). This chain's CDR3 is CASSLAGGGSYEQYF. CDR3 nucleotides: TGTGCCAGCAGCTTGGCGGGCGGCGGGTCCTACGAGCAGTACTTC.

The chain is built from TRBV27 and TRBJ1-5; weak D call: TRBD1 (6 bases). Germline lookup yields CDR1 MNHEY and CDR2 SMNVEV (reference sequence). This CDR3 is 13 amino acids long. The ends were cut back, 2 bases at V and 5 bases at J, with 7 bases in the middle. In DNA, the CDR3 is TGTGCCAGCAGTTTAGGGGGCTATCAGCCCCAGCATTTT. It yields the protein CASSLGGYQPQHF.

The chain recombines TRBV19 with TRBJ1-2; D not resolved. This CDR3 is 15 amino acids long. V lost 7 bases, J lost 1 base, and 16 bases lay in between. Germline V lookup: CDR1 LNHDA, CDR2 SQIVND (reference sequence). This CDR3 reads CASTPDFSFNYGYTF. The DNA for the CDR3 is TGTGCCAGTACCCCTGACTTCTCCTTTAACTATGGCTACACCTTC.

The chain is built from TRBV9 and TRBJ1-2, with 7 bases lining up with TRBD1. Per germline, CDR1 SGDLS and CDR2 YYNGEE. V dropped 5 bases and J dropped 4; count of bases not matched to a gene: 5. The CDR3 contains 13 residues. Here the CDR3 DNA reads TGTGCCAGCAGTGCGACAGGGTCCTATGGCTACACCTTC. The encoded protein is CASSATGSYGYTF.